These 28 T cell receptor beta chains were sequenced from one sample in a study of tumor and adjacent non-tumor tissue in lung cancer. TCRbeta libraries were built with three rounds of nested PCR, modified from ARM-PCR. TCRdb re-analysed the multiplex PCR reads in MiXCR, keeping a single row per CDR3 protein. In the table there are tens of thousands of distinct CDR3 sequences, over 75% of which are singletons. RNA was extracted from bulk tissue without any cell sorting. Sequencing was done on a sample of lung tumor tissue. These receptors were taken from a woman aged 45-59 years with non-small cell lung cancer.

Comments on this clonotype: The junction and the germline gene differ at one end; a read error may be behind it. The chain joins TRBV6-5 to TRBJ2-7; D unresolved. This CDR3 spans 14 amino acids. The germline CDR1 and CDR2 sequences are MNHEY and SVGAGI. The CDR3, as DNA: TGTGCCAGCGGCCTAAGTGACGGGCCCTACGAGCAATACTTC. This gives the protein CASGLSDGPYEQYF.

Worth noting for this clonotype: One junction end does not reproduce the germline sequence, and a read error may be involved. V is TRBV12-3 or TRBV12-4 and J is TRBJ2-5, with 9 nucleotides matching TRBD1. This CDR3 is built from 14 residues. CDR3 region: CVSSPGQGCETQYF. The CDR3 nucleotides are TGTGTCAGCAGCCCGGGACAGGGTTGTGAGACCCAGTACTTC.

As for this clonotype: Since the CDR3 does not end with the conserved phenylalanine or tryptophan, this likely comes from a read error. The chain has TRBV28 and TRBJ1-2; 10 bases fit TRBD1. Per germline, CDR1 MDHEN and CDR2 SYDVKM. The V segment lost 2 bases and the J segment 4 bases; nucleotides outside the gene matches: 7. The CDR3 is 16 residues long. This CDR3 reads CASSLRRDRGLYGYTL. CDR3 in DNA: TGTGCCAGCAGTTTAAGGCGGGACAGGGGACTCTATGGCTACACCTTA.

In regard to this clonotype: Since the CDR3 does not end with the conserved phenylalanine or tryptophan, this likely comes from a read error. The chain recombines TRBV6-1 with TRBJ1-5; D uncertain. This CDR3 is built from 15 residues. Germline V gives CDR1 MNHNS, CDR2 SASEGT. CDR3 sequence: CDSSGTSWSNQPQHY. CDR3 DNA sequence: TGTGACAGCAGTGGTACCTCATGGAGCAATCAGCCCCAGCATTAT.

The chain combines TRBV4-2 with TRBJ2-7; D possibly corresponds to TRBD1 (5 bases). This CDR3 is built from 13 residues. Trimming pared 8 bases from V and 4 bases from J, leaving 15 bases between. Germline lookup yields CDR1 LGHNA and CDR2 YNFKEQ. The CDR3 nucleotides are TGTGCCAGCGCACCTGAACAGGATTACGAGCAGTACTTC. This encodes CASAPEQDYEQYF.

The chain employs TRBV4-1 and TRBJ1-2; TRBD1 agrees at 9 bases. Germline-derived CDR1 and CDR2 are MGHRA and YSYEKL. This CDR3 is built from 15 residues. The CDR3 DNA reads as TGCACTAGCAGCCCAGGACAGGGGCGAAACTATGGCTACACCTTC. This encodes CTSSPGQGRNYGYTF.

Points on this clonotype: This CDR3 fails to terminate in the conserved phenylalanine or tryptophan, so it likely reflects a read error. This chain links TRBV20-1 with TRBJ1-2; 7 positions match TRBD1. With V trimmed by 6 bases and J by 5 bases, 15 bases remained unmatched. This CDR3 region has 15 residues. Germline lookup yields CDR1 DFQATT and CDR2 SNEGSKA (reference sequence). This CDR3 is CSAEGGNRGPYGYTL. DNA of the CDR3: TGCAGTGCCGAGGGGGGGAACAGGGGACCGTATGGCTACACCTTA.

The V and J genes are TRBV29-1 and TRBJ1-1; TRBD1 aligns across 8 bases. Per the germline V gene, CDR1 is SQVTM and CDR2 is ANQGSEA. The CDR3 extends over 14 amino acids. This CDR3 is CIFYRGERKTEAFF. The CDR3 nucleotides read TGCATCTTTTACAGGGGGGAGAGAAAAACTGAAGCTTTCTTT.

This chain connects TRBV11-2 to TRBJ2-1; no firm D call. Germline V gives CDR1 SGHAT, CDR2 FQNNGV. The CDR3 has 15 amino acids. The CDR3: CANSLPSGIYNEQFF. The CDR3 nucleotides are TGTGCTAACAGCCTTCCTAGTGGGATTTACAATGAGCAGTTCTTC.

About this clonotype itself: Since the CDR3 does not end with the conserved phenylalanine or tryptophan, this likely comes from a read error. The chain has TRBV11-2 and TRBJ2-1; a weak D match, TRBD1 (5 bases). CDR3 length equals 14 residues. V lost 3 bases, J lost 5 bases, and 11 bases lay in between. Germline V gene data show CDR1 as SGHAT and CDR2 as FQNNGV. The CDR3 region is CASSFETVNNEQFL. DNA for the CDR3: TGTGCCAGCAGCTTCGAGACAGTAAACAATGAGCAGTTCTTA.

Comment on this clonotype: It may be a read error: a sequence one base away is much more abundant. The rearrangement links TRBV5-1 to TRBJ2-1; TRBD1 matches 9 bases. The CDR3 contains 15 residues. CDR1 is SGHRS and CDR2 is YFSETQ in the germline V gene. Unmatched junction bases numbered 6, after V lost 1 base and J lost 7 bases. The CDR3 sequence: CASSLRDRERNEQFF. CDR3 nucleotide sequence: TGCGCCAGCAGCTTGAGGGACAGGGAGAGGAATGAGCAGTTCTTC.

This clonotype appeared a single time. The CDR3 does not end in the conserved phenylalanine or tryptophan, so this is likely a read error. The chain joins TRBV28 to TRBJ2-3, with D maybe TRBD2 (6 bases). The CDR3 consists of 15 residues. Germline V lookup: CDR1 MDHEN, CDR2 SYDVKM. The CDR3 DNA is TGTACTAGCAGTCCTTCTTCCGGGATCACAGATACGCAGTATTTA. Translation gives CTSSPSSGITDTQYL.

In the case of this clonotype: At one of its ends the junction is not consistent with the germline gene, which may arise from a read error. V is TRBV7-8 and J is TRBJ1-1; 9 bases are a match to TRBD1. There are 14 residues in the CDR3. CDR1 and CDR2 (germline): SGHVS, FQNEAQ. CDR3: CASSLGTGATEALF. The CDR3 coding sequence is TGTGCCAGCAGCTTAGGGACAGGGGCCACTGAAGCTCTCTTT. The whole variable domain, filled in from reference TRBV7-8 and TRBJ1-1, reads GAGVSQSPRYKVAKRGQDVALRCDPISGHVSLFWYQQALGQGPEFLTYFQNEAQLDKSGLPSDRFFAERPEGSVSTLKIQRTQQEDSAVYLCASSLGTGATEALFGQGTRLTVV.

Notes on this clonotype: The conserved final phenylalanine or tryptophan is absent from the CDR3, which likely points to a read error. The rearrangement joins TRBV4-1 to TRBJ2-5, with D possibly matching TRBD2 (6 bases). There are 16 residues in the CDR3. CDR1 and CDR2 (germline): MGHRA, YSYEKL. The CDR3: CTSSQAKRNGQETQYL. The CDR3 DNA is TGCACTAGCAGCCAAGCCAAGAGGAACGGCCAAGAGACCCAGTACTTA.

The rearrangement joins TRBV20-1 to TRBJ2-7; D might be TRBD2 (6 bases). Looked up from germline, CDR1 is DFQATT and CDR2 is SNEGSKA (reference sequence). V was clipped by 1 base and J by 3 bases, with 22 bases between them. This CDR3 spans 17 amino acids. CDR3 in DNA: TGCAGTGCTAGAGCCTTTGTGGGAGGTTCGGACTTCTACGAGCAGTACTTC. It yields the protein CSARAFVGGSDFYEQYF.

With respect to this clonotype: The CDR3 does not end in the conserved phenylalanine or tryptophan, so this is likely a read error. This chain links TRBV5-4 with TRBJ2-3, with 8 bases lining up with TRBD2. The V and J ends lost 4 bases and 5 bases, in that order; junction bases with no gene match: 9. This CDR3 comprises 15 residues. CDR1 SGHNT and CDR2 YYREEE come from the germline V gene (reference sequence). The CDR3 nucleotides are TGTGCCAGCAGCATGAAGCGGGAGTCCCAAGATACGCAGTATTTG. Translating it yields CASSMKRESQDTQYL.

About this clonotype itself: One end of the junction does not line up with germline, which may come from a read error. The chain is built from TRBV30 and TRBJ1-1; D might be TRBD1 (6 bases). The CDR3 spans 14 residues. CDR1 is GTSNPN, CDR2 SVGIG, per germline (reference sequence). The DNA of the CDR3 is TGTGCCTGGAGTTTAAGCAGGGGAAAGACTGCAGCTTTCTTT. This gives the protein CAWSLSRGKTAAFF.

The CDR3 DNA sequence: TGCGGTGGGGGGGGGCCGGAGTTCTTC. Translated: CGGGGPEFF. The genes are TRBV29-1 and TRBJ2-1, with TRBD2 as a possible D gene (7 bases). Germline loops: CDR1 SQVTM, CDR2 ANQGSEA. This CDR3 region has 9 residues.

V gene TRBV6-6 combines with J gene TRBJ2-7, with D tentatively TRBD2 (5 bases). CDR3 length: 12 amino acids. Per germline, CDR1 MNHNY and CDR2 SVGAGI (reference sequence). The CDR3 region has the DNA TGTGAAAGCAGTTACGTGGGGAGCGAGCAGTACTTC. Its protein is CESSYVGSEQYF.

The V and J genes are TRBV6-2 or TRBV6-3 and TRBJ2-7; 7 nucleotides agree with TRBD2. CDR3 length: 17 residues. J gave up 1 base and V 2 bases, and 11 bases lay outside the gene matches. Germline V gene lookup returns CDR1 MNHEY and CDR2 SVGEGT. The CDR3 spells CASSYPLTGGRSYEQYF. The CDR3 nucleotides read TGTGCCAGCAGTTACCCCCTCACAGGCGGGAGATCCTACGAGCAGTACTTC.

Note on this clonotype: In this CDR3 the conserved last residue, phenylalanine or tryptophan, is missing, so a read error is likely. This chain uses TRBV20-1 with TRBJ2-1, with D possibly matching TRBD2 (5 bases). This CDR3 region has 12 residues. Germline CDR1 DFQATT, CDR2 SNEGSKA (reference sequence). Trimming took 6 bases from V and 8 from J, leaving 14 bases between them. The CDR3 sequence: CSAIDKEDEQFL. In DNA, the CDR3 is TGCAGTGCGATTGACAAGGAGGATGAGCAGTTCTTA.

This clonotype has a single count. The chain couples TRBV20-1 to TRBJ2-5; D gene ambiguous. V was clipped by 2 bases and J by 10 bases, with 20 bases between them. CDR1 DFQATT and CDR2 SNEGSKA come from the germline V gene (reference sequence). The CDR3 is made up of 14 amino acids. DNA for the CDR3: TGCAGTGCTAGAAACTCTATGCAACGGCAGATCCAGTACTTC. It codes for CSARNSMQRQIQYF.

Turning to this clonotype: A much larger clone sits a single nucleotide away, making a read error possible. In this CDR3 the conserved last residue, phenylalanine or tryptophan, is missing, so a read error is likely. This chain uses TRBV5-1 with TRBJ2-3; 7 bases are shared with TRBD1. The CDR3 is 16 residues long. V shed 4 bases, J shed 0 bases, and the junction held 8 bases outside the gene matches. Looked up from germline, CDR1 is SGHRS and CDR2 is YFSETQ. The CDR3 nucleotides read TGCGCCAGCAGCGAGGGGGACAGCCCTAGCACAGATACGCAGTATTCT. Amino acids: CASSEGDSPSTDTQYS.

Details on this clonotype: One junction end disagrees with the germline gene, perhaps due to a read error. V is TRBV28 and J is TRBJ2-1, with 9 bases lining up with TRBD1. CDR1 and CDR2 (germline): MDHEN, SYDVKM. This CDR3 spans 15 amino acids. The CDR3 loop reads CASRLWDRDVHEQFF. Here the CDR3 DNA reads TGTGCCAGCAGATTATGGGACAGGGACGTTCATGAGCAGTTCTTC.

Note on this clonotype: Lacking the conserved final phenylalanine or tryptophan, this CDR3 likely reflects a read error. The chain employs TRBV29-1 and TRBJ2-1, with 9 bases lining up with TRBD2. This CDR3 comprises 15 residues. From germline, CDR1 is SQVTM and CDR2 ANQGSEA. CDR3 loop: CSVQVGGRAKNGQFL. Here the CDR3 DNA reads TGCAGCGTTCAAGTTGGCGGGAGGGCCAAGAATGGGCAGTTCTTA.

This clonotype was seen at least ten times. The chain combines TRBV5-5 with TRBJ1-6; 7 nucleotides match TRBD1. The CDR3 contains 15 residues. Trimming cost V 4 bases and J 7 bases; bases outside gene matches: 8. Germline CDR1 is SGHKS and CDR2 is YYEKEE (reference sequence). The CDR3 sequence: CASSGIGTDNSPLHF. The DNA for the CDR3 is TGTGCCAGCAGCGGAATCGGGACAGACAATTCACCCCTCCACTTT.

Notes on this clonotype: At one end, the junction sequence differs from germline, possibly due to a read error. V usage is TRBV4-2 and J usage is TRBJ2-1, with TRBD1 as a possible D gene (6 bases). The CDR3 is 16 amino acids. Germline lookup yields CDR1 LGHNA and CDR2 YNFKEQ. CDR3 protein: CAGSQGQGQPYNEEFF. CDR3 bases: TGTGCCGGCAGCCAAGGGCAGGGGCAACCCTACAATGAGGAGTTCTTC.

The chain employs TRBV28 and TRBJ2-7, with D perhaps TRBD1 or TRBD2 (5 bases each). Trimming took off 8 bases at V and 3 bases at J, with 14 bases between the two ends. The V gene's germline CDR1 is MDHEN and CDR2 SYDVKM. The CDR3 extends over 13 amino acids. The CDR3 bases are TGTGCCAGCGCCGGGGCAGGGCACTACGAGCAGTACTTC. This gives the protein CASAGAGHYEQYF.